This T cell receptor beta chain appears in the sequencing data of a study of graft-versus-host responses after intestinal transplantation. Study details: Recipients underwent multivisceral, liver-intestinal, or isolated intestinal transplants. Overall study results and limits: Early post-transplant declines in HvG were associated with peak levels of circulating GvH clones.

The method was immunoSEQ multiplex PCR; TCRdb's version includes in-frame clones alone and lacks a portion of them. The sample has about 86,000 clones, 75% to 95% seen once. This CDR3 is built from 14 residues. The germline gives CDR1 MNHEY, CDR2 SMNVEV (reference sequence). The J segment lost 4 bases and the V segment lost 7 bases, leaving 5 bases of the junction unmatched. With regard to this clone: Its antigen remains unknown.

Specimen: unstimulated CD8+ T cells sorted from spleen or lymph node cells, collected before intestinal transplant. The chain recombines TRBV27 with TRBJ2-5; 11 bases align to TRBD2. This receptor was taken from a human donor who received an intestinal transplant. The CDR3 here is CASTPLAGGETQYF. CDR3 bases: TGTGCCAGCACCCCTCTAGCGGGAGGAGAGACCCAGTACTTC.